What follows describes a single TCR beta chain. Antigen unknown. This PCR relied on a set of 60 Vbeta primers and 13 Jbeta primers. Assay: immunoSEQ multiplex PCR; the TCRdb copy retains only in-frame clones and omits some. The data contain about 180,000 clones, just over 75% of them singletons. This entry is derived from a study of cytomegalovirus exposure and HLA in healthy donors. Study overall: Researchers found that about 82% of 398 genotyped donors fell within the Caucasian-associated ancestry cluster.

The ends were cut back, 4 bases at V and 6 bases at J, with 16 bases in the middle. Per the germline V gene, CDR1 is SGHRS and CDR2 is YFSETQ. This CDR3 is built from 14 residues. Healthy bone marrow donors formed the donor group. Study results and caveats: Some V segments could not be told apart, so they were left out, TRBV6-2 and TRBV6-3 among them. Immune exposure data for these donors was limited to CMV serostatus.

Material for sequencing was PBMCs. The rearrangement joins TRBV5-1 to TRBJ2-5, with D possibly matching TRBD2 (6 bases). The receptor was derived from a woman between 55 and 75 years old in good health and CMV-seropositive. CDR3 sequence: CASSGSWGVKTQYF. The CDR3 nucleotides read TGCGCCAGCAGCGGGTCGTGGGGGGTAAAGACCCAGTACTTC.